A single sample is the source of the 22 T cell receptor beta chains below, sequenced in a study of cytomegalovirus exposure and HLA in healthy donors. The method was immunoSEQ multiplex PCR; TCRdb's version includes in-frame clones alone and lacks a portion of them. The repertoire holds 150,000 to 200,000 clones, over 85% seen once, with about 9.4% in the top ten. The source material was PBMCs. These receptors came from a woman between 18 and 29 years old in good health and CMV-seropositive.

The chain employs TRBV2 and TRBJ2-7; 7 bases match TRBD1. The V segment lost 4 bases and the J segment 2 bases; nucleotides outside the gene matches: 5. CDR3 length equals 14 residues. Germline V gene lookup returns CDR1 SNHLY and CDR2 FYNNEI. CDR3 DNA: TGTGCCAGCAGTGGGCAGGGGGTGGCCTACGAGCAGTACTTC. Encoded protein: CASSGQGVAYEQYF.

The genes are TRBV5-4 and TRBJ1-5; a possible D gene is TRBD1 (5 bases). Germline values: CDR1 SGHNT, CDR2 YYREEE (reference sequence). V lost 5 bases and J 7 bases, leaving 13 bases between the germline ends. The CDR3 has 13 residues. This CDR3 is CASRPPGDQPQHF. DNA of the CDR3: TGTGCCAGCAGGCCCCCGGGGGACCAGCCCCAGCATTTT. Filled out from reference TRBV5-4 and TRBJ1-5, the complete variable domain reads ETGVTQSPTHLIKTRGQQVTLRCSSQSGHNTVSWYQQALGQGPQFIFQYYREEENGRGNFPPRFSGLQFPNYSSELNVNALELDDSALYLCASRPPGDQPQHFGDGTRLSIL.

The chain combines TRBV5-5 with TRBJ2-2; 8 positions match TRBD1. The germline V gene has CDR1 SGHKS and CDR2 YYEKEE (reference sequence). The CDR3 has 13 residues. CDR3 loop: CPPGQENTGELFF. CDR3 sequence (DNA): TGTCCTCCGGGACAGGAGAACACCGGGGAGCTGTTTTTT.

The chain joins TRBV5-1 to TRBJ2-1, with 9 bases lining up with TRBD2. Unmatched junction bases numbered 3, after V lost 4 bases and J lost 4 bases. This CDR3 has 14 residues. Germline CDR1 and CDR2: SGHRS and YFSETQ. The CDR3 reads CASSASGTYNEQFF. CDR3 DNA sequence: TGCGCCAGCAGCGCTAGCGGGACTTACAATGAGCAGTTCTTC.

This clone was seen once. CDR3 residues: CATSRQGTNEKLFF. The DNA for the CDR3 is TGTGCCACCAGCAGACAGGGGACTAATGAAAAACTGTTTTTT. The chain employs TRBV15 and TRBJ1-4, with D tentatively TRBD1 (6 bases). The CDR3 totals 14 residues. Trimming took 2 bases from V and 2 from J, leaving 6 bases between them. From germline, CDR1 is LNHNV and CDR2 YYDKDF (reference sequence). The whole variable domain, filled in from reference TRBV15 and TRBJ1-4, reads DAMVIQNPRYQVTQFGKPVTLSCSQTLNHNVMYWYQQKSSQAPKLLFHYYDKDFNNEADTPDNFQSRRPNTSFCFLDIRSPGLGDTAMYLCATSRQGTNEKLFFGSGTQLSVL.

The rearrangement links TRBV28 to TRBJ1-2; the match to TRBD1 covers 8 bases. Germline CDR1 is MDHEN and CDR2 is SYDVKM. The CDR3 runs 15 residues. J gave up 5 bases and V 5 bases, and 10 bases lay outside the gene matches. The CDR3 nucleotides are TGTGCCAGCAGTGCTCGGACAGGGACTTCTTATGGCTACACCTTC. Translation: CASSARTGTSYGYTF.

The rearrangement joins TRBV6-5 to TRBJ1-1; TRBD1 is a possible D gene (6 bases). CDR3 size: 13 residues. Trimming shortened V by 6 bases and J by 0 bases, and 8 bases separated the two germline ends. Germline lookup yields CDR1 MNHEY and CDR2 SVGAGI. The CDR3 sequence is CASRRTVNTEAFF. CDR3 in DNA: TGTGCCAGCAGGAGGACAGTGAACACTGAAGCTTTCTTT.

The chain combines TRBV11-2 with TRBJ2-7, with D unresolved. The CDR3 totals 17 residues. The germline V gene encodes CDR1 SGHAT and CDR2 FQNNGV. Trimming stripped 4 bases from V and 1 base from J, with 20 bases between. CDR3 DNA: TGTGCCAGCAGCTCTCTGAGGCTGACCAAAATATCCTACGAGCAGTACTTC. The encoded protein is CASSSLRLTKISYEQYF.

This chain joins TRBV11-3 and TRBJ1-2, with a tentative D call TRBD1 (5 bases). Between the trimmed V and J ends, which lost 1 base and 6 bases, there was a span of 15 bases. In germline, CDR1 is SGHNT, CDR2 YENEEA. CDR3 length: 15 residues. For the CDR3, the DNA is TGTGCCAGCAGCTTAGGGGGCGTACTAACTAATGGCTACACCTTC. Its translation: CASSLGGVLTNGYTF.

The CDR3 reads CASSPDRLTNIQYF. The CDR3 DNA sequence: TGTGCCAGCAGCCCCGACAGGCTGACAAACATTCAGTACTTC. V gene TRBV28 combines with J gene TRBJ2-4; D is perhaps TRBD1 (6 bases). This CDR3 region has 14 residues. Trimming stripped 6 bases from V and 6 bases from J, with 15 bases between. In germline, CDR1 is MDHEN, CDR2 SYDVKM.

The gene calls are TRBV4-1 and TRBJ1-3; D is unclear. CDR3 size: 15 residues. Germline CDR1 MGHRA, CDR2 YSYEKL. V was clipped by 0 bases and J by 3 bases, with 9 bases between them. This CDR3 reads CASSQDRRVGNTIYF. The CDR3 bases are TGCGCCAGCAGCCAAGATCGGCGGGTTGGAAACACCATATATTTT.

V usage is TRBV13 and J usage is TRBJ1-2; tentative D call: TRBD1 (5 bases). The CDR3 contains 16 residues. Germline V gives CDR1 PRHDT, CDR2 FYEKMQ (reference sequence). Between the trimmed V and J ends, which lost 6 bases and 0 bases, there was a span of 17 bases. The CDR3, as DNA: TGTGCCAGCAGGCTGCACGGGGGAAGCTCTAACTATGGCTACACCTTC. Translated, it gives CASRLHGGSSNYGYTF.

The gene calls are TRBV7-9 and TRBJ2-1, with 10 bases matching TRBD2. The CDR3 has 13 residues. CDR1 SEHNR and CDR2 FQNEAQ come from the germline V gene (reference sequence). Trimming took 6 bases from V and 10 from J; bases not matched to a gene: 6. The CDR3 loop reads CASRSGRANEQFF. In DNA, the CDR3 is TGTGCCAGCAGAAGCGGGAGGGCCAACGAGCAGTTCTTC.

The rearrangement uses TRBV28 and TRBJ2-3, with TRBD2 matching 8 bases. The V gene's germline CDR1 is MDHEN and CDR2 SYDVKM. The CDR3 extends over 13 amino acids. The J segment lost 4 bases and the V segment lost 6 bases, leaving 3 bases of the junction unmatched. The CDR3 DNA sequence: TGTGCCAGCAGCGGGGGGGGCGCAGATACGCAGTATTTT. Translating it yields CASSGGGADTQYF. The full variable domain, its missing parts supplied by reference TRBV28 and TRBJ2-3, is DVKVTQSSRYLVKRTGEKVFLECVQDMDHENMFWYRQDPGLGLRLIYFSYDVKMKEKGDIPEGYSVSREKKERFSLILESASTNQTSMYLCASSGGGADTQYFGPGTRLTVL.

The V and J genes are TRBV30 and TRBJ1-5; D may be TRBD1 (6 bases). CDR3 length equals 18 residues. V gave up 0 bases and J gave up 0 bases, with 18 bases separating them. Germline-derived CDR1 and CDR2 are GTSNPN and SVGIG (reference sequence). The CDR3 DNA is TGTGCCTGGAGTGTGGACAGAACGCCCCAATATAGCAATCAGCCCCAGCATTTT. It yields the protein CAWSVDRTPQYSNQPQHF.

The chain employs TRBV5-1 and TRBJ1-2; possibly TRBD1 for D (6 bases). Germline V gene sequence: CDR1 SGHRS, CDR2 YFSETQ. This CDR3 has 15 residues. Trimming shortened V by 6 bases and J by 8 bases, and 23 bases separated the two germline ends. CDR3 residues: CASNEGSQGPKGYTF. The CDR3 DNA is TGCGCCAGCAACGAAGGATCACAGGGACCTAAGGGCTACACCTTC.

This clone was counted once. The chain employs TRBV6-5 and TRBJ2-7, with D possibly TRBD2 on 6 matching bases. V lost 2 bases and J 0 bases, leaving 11 bases between the germline ends. This CDR3 has 15 residues. CDR1 and CDR2 from the germline V gene are MNHEY and SVGAGI. This chain's CDR3 is CASSYGFSGSYEQYF. DNA for the CDR3: TGTGCCAGCAGTTACGGGTTTAGCGGCTCCTACGAGCAGTACTTC.

The J gene is TRBJ2-3, the V gene TRBV14, with 8 bases fitting TRBD1. Germline CDR1 and CDR2: SGHDN and FVKESK. This CDR3 region has 13 residues. The ends lost 1 base at V and 12 bases at J; junction bases unmatched: 6. CDR3: CASSQASGTGQYF. The CDR3 DNA follows: TGTGCCAGCAGCCAAGCATCCGGGACAGGACAGTATTTT.

This chain uses TRBV5-1 with TRBJ2-7; 7 nucleotides match TRBD2. The CDR3 consists of 20 residues. After removal of 10 bases from V and 5 bases from J, the junction contained 33 bases not matched to a gene. CDR1 and CDR2 (germline): SGHRS, YFSETQ. The CDR3 loop reads CACTGRVTPGLQMTPHEQYF. CDR3 bases: TGCGCCTGCACGGGAAGGGTTACCCCGGGACTACAAATGACCCCTCACGAGCAGTACTTC.

CDR3 residues: CASRPTGFEAFF. CDR3 coding DNA: TGTGCCAGCAGGCCGACAGGGTTTGAAGCTTTCTTT. This sequence joins TRBV6-1 and TRBJ1-1, with 7 bases that match TRBD1. This CDR3 is 12 amino acids long. Germline V lookup: CDR1 MNHNS, CDR2 SASEGT. V shed 6 bases, J shed 7 bases, and the junction held 5 bases outside the gene matches.

This clone has only one observation. The chain employs TRBV2 and TRBJ1-1; D might be TRBD1 (5 bases). This CDR3 is 13 amino acids long. Between the trimmed V and J ends, which lost 3 bases and 4 bases, there was a span of 9 bases. Germline lookup yields CDR1 SNHLY and CDR2 FYNNEI. This CDR3 reads CASSDRATTEAFF. The CDR3 DNA reads TGTGCCAGCAGTGACAGGGCGACCACTGAAGCTTTCTTT.

The CDR3 reads CATSRQTGGLMNTEAFF. The CDR3 bases are TGTGCCACCAGCAGACAGACAGGGGGCCTCATGAACACTGAAGCTTTCTTT. The J gene is TRBJ1-1, the V gene TRBV15; 10 bases map to TRBD1. Germline CDR1 LNHNV, CDR2 YYDKDF (reference sequence). The CDR3 is 17 residues long. V was pared by 2 bases and J by 0 bases, with 6 bases of the junction left unmatched.